The entry below describes one TCR beta chain. Original methodology: Reference gene primers were amplified, and this amplification served to estimate nucleated cell counts. Profiled with immunoSEQ multiplex PCR; TCRdb holds only in-frame clones, not every one. V and J calls and clone size follow that table, whereas D and trimming were derived from the DNA. Among fewer than 250,000 clones, around 90% were seen once, and the ten largest hold 7% to 8.5%. This record comes from a study of blood T cell repertoires in COVID-19. About the research overall: Both acute and convalescent COVID-19 samples were obtained from the United States, Italy and Spain.

Losses at the gene ends were 5 bases for V and 7 bases for J; bases not matched to a gene: 10. The CDR3 is 15 amino acids. CDR1 is SGHKS and CDR2 is YYEKEE in the germline V gene (reference sequence). Individuals aged about 18 to 95 years were recruited from about two dozen US areas. The sequence was collected from a man aged 25 to 40 in a cohort exposed to, infected with or recovered from COVID-19 (not recorded which). Sequenced: PBMCs or T cells enriched from blood (not recorded which). This rearrangement joins TRBV5-5 to TRBJ2-1, with 9 bases aligning to TRBD1. CDR3 sequence (DNA): TGTGCCAGCAGTTTGACAGGGGGTCAGGGAAATGAGCAGTTCTTC. Amino acids: CASSLTGGQGNEQFF.